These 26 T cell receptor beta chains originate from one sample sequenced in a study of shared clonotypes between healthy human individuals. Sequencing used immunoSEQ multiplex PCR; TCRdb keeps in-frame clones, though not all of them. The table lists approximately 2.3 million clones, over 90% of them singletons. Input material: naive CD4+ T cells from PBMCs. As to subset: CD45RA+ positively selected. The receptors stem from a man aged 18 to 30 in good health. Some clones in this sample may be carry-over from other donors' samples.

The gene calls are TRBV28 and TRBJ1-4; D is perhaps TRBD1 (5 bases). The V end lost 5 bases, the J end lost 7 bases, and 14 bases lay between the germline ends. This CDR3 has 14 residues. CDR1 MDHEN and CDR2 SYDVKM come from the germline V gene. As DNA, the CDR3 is TGTGCCAGCAGTATAGCAGGGTTTCGTGAAAAACTGTTTTTT. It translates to CASSIAGFREKLFF.

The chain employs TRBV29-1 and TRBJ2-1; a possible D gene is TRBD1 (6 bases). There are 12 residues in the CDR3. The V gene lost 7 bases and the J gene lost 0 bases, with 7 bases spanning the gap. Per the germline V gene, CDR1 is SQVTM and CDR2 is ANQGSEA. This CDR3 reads CSADSSYNEQFF. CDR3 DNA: TGCAGCGCGGACAGCTCCTACAATGAGCAGTTCTTC.

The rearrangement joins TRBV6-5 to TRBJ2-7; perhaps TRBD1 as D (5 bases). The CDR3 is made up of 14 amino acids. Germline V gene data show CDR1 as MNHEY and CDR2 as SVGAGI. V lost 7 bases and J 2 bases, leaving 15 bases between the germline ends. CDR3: CASKATATTYEQYF. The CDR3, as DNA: TGTGCCAGCAAAGCGACAGCTACTACCTACGAGCAGTACTTC.

DNA of the CDR3: TGTGCCAGCAGCTTTCAACATCGCGGGGAGCTGTTTTTT. This encodes CASSFQHRGELFF. The chain uses TRBV7-2 and TRBJ2-2; D unresolved. Trimming took 3 bases from V and 7 from J, leaving 9 bases between them. CDR1 is SGHTA and CDR2 is FQGNSA in the germline V gene. CDR3 length: 13 residues.

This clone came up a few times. This CDR3 reads CAWSPGRVGNQPQHF. As DNA, the CDR3 is TGTGCCTGGAGTCCAGGACGGGTTGGCAATCAGCCCCAGCATTTT. The rearrangement joins TRBV30 to TRBJ1-5; D unresolved. Germline CDR1 GTSNPN, CDR2 SVGIG (reference sequence). The V end lost 2 bases, the J end lost 2 bases, and 13 bases lay between the germline ends. CDR3 length equals 15 residues.

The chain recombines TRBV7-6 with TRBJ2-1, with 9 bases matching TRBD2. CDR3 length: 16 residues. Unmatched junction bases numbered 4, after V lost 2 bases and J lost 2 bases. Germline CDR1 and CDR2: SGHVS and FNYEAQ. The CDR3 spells CASSLWTSAAYNEQFF. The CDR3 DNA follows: TGTGCCAGCAGCTTATGGACTAGCGCAGCCTACAATGAGCAGTTCTTC.

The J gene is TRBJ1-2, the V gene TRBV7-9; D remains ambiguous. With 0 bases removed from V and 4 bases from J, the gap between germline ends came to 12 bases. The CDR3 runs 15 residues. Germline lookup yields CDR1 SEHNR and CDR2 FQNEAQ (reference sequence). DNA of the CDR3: TGTGCCAGCAGCTTAGCCGATTTGCCGTCCTATGGCTACACCTTC. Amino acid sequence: CASSLADLPSYGYTF.

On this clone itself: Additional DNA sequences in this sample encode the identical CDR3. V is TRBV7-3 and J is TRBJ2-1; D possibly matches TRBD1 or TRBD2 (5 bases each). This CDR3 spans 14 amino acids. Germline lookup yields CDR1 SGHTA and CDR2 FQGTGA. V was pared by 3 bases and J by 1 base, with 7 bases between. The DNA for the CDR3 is TGTGCCAGCAGCTTTGGGGGTTCCTACAATGAGCAGTTCTTC. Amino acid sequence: CASSFGGSYNEQFF.

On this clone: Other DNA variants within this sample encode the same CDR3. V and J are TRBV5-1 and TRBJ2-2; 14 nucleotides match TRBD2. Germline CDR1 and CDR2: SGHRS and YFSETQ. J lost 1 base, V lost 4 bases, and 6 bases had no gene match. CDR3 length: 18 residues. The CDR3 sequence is CASSLGLAGVLNTGELFF. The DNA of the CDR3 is TGCGCCAGCAGCCTGGGACTAGCGGGAGTTTTGAACACCGGGGAGCTGTTTTTT.

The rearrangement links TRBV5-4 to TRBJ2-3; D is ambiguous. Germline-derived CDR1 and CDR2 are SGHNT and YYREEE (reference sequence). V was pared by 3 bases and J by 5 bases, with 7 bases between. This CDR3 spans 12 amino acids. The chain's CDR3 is CASSWARDTQYF. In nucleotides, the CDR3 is TGTGCCAGCAGCTGGGCGAGAGATACGCAGTATTTT.

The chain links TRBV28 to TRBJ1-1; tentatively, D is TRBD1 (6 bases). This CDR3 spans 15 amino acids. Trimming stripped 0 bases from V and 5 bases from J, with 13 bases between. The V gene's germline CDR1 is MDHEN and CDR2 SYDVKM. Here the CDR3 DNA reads TGTGCCAGCAGTTTATGGTCGGGGGCACGGACTGAAGCTTTCTTT. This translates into CASSLWSGARTEAFF.

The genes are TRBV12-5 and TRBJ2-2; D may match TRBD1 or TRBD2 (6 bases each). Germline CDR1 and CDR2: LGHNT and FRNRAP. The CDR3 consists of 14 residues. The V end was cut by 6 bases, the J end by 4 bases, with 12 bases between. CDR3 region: CASGQRGATGELFF. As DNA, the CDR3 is TGTGCTAGTGGCCAGAGGGGGGCCACCGGGGAGCTGTTTTTT.

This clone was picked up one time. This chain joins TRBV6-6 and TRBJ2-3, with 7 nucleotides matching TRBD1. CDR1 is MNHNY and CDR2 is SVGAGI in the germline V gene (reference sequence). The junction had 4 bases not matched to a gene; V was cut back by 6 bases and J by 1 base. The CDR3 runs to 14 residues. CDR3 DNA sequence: TGTGCCAGCAGGGCCACAGGGGGCACAGATACGCAGTATTTT. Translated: CASRATGGTDTQYF.

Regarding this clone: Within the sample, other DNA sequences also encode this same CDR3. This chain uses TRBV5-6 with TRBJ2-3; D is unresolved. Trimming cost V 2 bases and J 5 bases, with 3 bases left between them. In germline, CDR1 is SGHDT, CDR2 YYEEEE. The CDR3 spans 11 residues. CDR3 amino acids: CASSLEDTQYF. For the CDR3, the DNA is TGTGCCAGCAGCTTAGAAGATACGCAGTATTTT. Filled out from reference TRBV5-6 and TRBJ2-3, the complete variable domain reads DAGVTQSPTHLIKTRGQQVTLRCSPKSGHDTVSWYQQALGQGPQFIFQYYEEEERQRGNFPDRFSGHQFPNYSSELNVNALLLGDSALYLCASSLEDTQYFGPGTRLTVL.

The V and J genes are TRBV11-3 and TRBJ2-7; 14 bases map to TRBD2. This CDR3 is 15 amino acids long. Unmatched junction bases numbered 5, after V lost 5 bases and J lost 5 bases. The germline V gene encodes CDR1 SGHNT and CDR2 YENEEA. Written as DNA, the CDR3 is TGTGCCAGCAGCCCTCGGACTAGCGGGAGGAACGAGCAGTACTTC. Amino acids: CASSPRTSGRNEQYF.

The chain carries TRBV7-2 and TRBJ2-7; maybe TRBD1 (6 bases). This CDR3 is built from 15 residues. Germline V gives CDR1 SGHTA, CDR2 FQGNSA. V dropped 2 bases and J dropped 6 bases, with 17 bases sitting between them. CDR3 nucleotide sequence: TGTGCCAGCAGCTTATCTACAGGGTTTCAACGCGAGCAGTACTTC. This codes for CASSLSTGFQREQYF.

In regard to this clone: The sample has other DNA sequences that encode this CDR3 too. The CDR3 protein is CASSPAGDTQYF. CDR3 nucleotides: TGTGCCAGCTCACCAGCAGGGGATACGCAGTATTTT. The chain is built from TRBV18 and TRBJ2-3; D possibly corresponds to TRBD1 (5 bases). CDR3 length: 12 residues. Looked up from germline, CDR1 is KGHSH and CDR2 is LQKENI. V was cut by 2 bases and J by 6 bases, with 6 bases left in between.

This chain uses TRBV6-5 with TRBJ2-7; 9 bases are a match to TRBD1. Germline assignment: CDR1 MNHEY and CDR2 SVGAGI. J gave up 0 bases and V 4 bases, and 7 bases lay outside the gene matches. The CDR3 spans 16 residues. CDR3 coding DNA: TGTGCCAGCAGTTTTTCACGGACAGGGGACTCCTACGAGCAGTACTTC. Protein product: CASSFSRTGDSYEQYF.

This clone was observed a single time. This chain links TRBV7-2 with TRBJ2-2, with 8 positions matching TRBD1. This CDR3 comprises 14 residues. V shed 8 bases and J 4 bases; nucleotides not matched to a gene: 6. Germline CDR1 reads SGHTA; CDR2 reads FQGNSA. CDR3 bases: TGTGCCAGCCTCGGACAGGGCGGCACCGGGGAGCTGTTTTTT. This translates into CASLGQGGTGELFF.

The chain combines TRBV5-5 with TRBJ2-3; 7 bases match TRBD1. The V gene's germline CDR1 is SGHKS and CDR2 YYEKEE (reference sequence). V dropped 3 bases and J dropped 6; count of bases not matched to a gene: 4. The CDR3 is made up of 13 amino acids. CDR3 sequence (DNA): TGTGCCAGCAGCTCGCCGACAGGGGATACGCAGTATTTT. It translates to CASSSPTGDTQYF.

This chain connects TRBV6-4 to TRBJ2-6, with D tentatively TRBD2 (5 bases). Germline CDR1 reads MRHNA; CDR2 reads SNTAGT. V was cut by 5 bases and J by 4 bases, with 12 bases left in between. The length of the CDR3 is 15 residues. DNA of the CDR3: TGTGCCAGCAGTATCGGGGTGGCGGGGGCCAACGTCCTGACTTTC. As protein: CASSIGVAGANVLTF.

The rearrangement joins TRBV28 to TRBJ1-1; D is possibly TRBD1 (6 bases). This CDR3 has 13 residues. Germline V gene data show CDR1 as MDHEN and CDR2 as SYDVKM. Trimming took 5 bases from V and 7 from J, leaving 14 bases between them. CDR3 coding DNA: TGTGCCAGCAGTCGCAGGGGAATCTTTGAAGCTTTCTTT. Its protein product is CASSRRGIFEAFF.

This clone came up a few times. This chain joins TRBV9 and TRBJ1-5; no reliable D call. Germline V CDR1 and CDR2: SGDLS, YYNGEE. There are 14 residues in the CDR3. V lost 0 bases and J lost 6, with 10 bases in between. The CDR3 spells CASSVVPEAQPQHF. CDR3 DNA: TGTGCCAGCAGCGTAGTCCCGGAAGCTCAGCCCCAGCATTTT.

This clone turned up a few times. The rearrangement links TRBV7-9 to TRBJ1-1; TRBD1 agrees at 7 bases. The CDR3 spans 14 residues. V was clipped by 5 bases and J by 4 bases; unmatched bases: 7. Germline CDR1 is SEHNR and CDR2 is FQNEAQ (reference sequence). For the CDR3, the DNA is TGTGCCAGCAGCCGCGACAGGGTAACCACTGAAGCTTTCTTT. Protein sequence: CASSRDRVTTEAFF. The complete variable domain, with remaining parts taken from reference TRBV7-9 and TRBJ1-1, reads DTGVSQNPRHKITKRGQNVTFRCDPISEHNRLYWYRQTLGQGPEFLTYFQNEAQLEKSRLLSDRFSAERPKGSFSTLEIQRTEQGDSAMYLCASSRDRVTTEAFFGQGTRLTVV.

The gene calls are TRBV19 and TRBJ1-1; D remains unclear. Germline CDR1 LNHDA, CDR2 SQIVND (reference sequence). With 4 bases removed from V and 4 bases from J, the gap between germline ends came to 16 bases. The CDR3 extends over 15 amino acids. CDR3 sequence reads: CASSNRPYEGTEAFF. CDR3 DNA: TGTGCCAGTAGTAATCGGCCCTATGAGGGCACTGAAGCTTTCTTT.

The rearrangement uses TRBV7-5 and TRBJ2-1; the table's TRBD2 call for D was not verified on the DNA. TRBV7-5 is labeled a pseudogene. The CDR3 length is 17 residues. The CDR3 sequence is CVRNKTKAGIAYNEQFF. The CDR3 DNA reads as TGTGTCAGAAATAAAACTAAAGCGGGTATAGCCTACAATGAGCAGTTCTTC.